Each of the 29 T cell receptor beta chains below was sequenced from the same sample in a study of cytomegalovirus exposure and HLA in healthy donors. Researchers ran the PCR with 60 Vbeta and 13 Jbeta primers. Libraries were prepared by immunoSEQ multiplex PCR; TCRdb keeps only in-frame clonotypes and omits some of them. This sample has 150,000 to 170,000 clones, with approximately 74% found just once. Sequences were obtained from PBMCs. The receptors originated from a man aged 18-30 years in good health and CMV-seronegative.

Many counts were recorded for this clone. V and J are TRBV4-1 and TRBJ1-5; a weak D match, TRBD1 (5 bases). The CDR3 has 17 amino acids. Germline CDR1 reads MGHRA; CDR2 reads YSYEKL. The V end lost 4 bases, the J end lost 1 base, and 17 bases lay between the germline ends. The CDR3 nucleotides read TGCGCCAGCAGCCCCTCAGGCGGGGGGATCAGCAATCAGCCCCAGCATTTT. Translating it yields CASSPSGGGISNQPQHF.

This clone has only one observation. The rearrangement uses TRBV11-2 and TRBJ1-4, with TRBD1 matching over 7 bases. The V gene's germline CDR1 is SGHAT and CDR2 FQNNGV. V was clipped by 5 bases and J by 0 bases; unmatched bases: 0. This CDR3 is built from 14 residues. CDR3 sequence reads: CASSQGATNEKLFF. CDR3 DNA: TGTGCCAGCAGCCAGGGGGCAACTAATGAAAAACTGTTTTTT.

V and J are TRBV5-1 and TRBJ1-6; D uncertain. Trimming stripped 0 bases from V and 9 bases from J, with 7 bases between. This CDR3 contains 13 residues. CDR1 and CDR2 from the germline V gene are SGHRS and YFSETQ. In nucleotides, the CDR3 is TGCGCCAGCAGCTTGGGCGAGGGTTCACCCCTCCACTTT. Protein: CASSLGEGSPLHF.

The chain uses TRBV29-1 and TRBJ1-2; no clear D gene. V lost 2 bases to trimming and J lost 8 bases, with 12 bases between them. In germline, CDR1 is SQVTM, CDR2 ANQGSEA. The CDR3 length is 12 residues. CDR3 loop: CSVEPQIGGYTF. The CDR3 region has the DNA TGCAGCGTTGAACCCCAGATCGGGGGCTACACCTTC.

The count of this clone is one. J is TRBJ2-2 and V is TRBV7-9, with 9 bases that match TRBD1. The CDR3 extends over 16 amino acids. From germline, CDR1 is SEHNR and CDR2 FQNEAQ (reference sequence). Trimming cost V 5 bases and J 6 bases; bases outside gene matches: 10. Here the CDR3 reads CASSLRDREIPGELFF. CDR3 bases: TGTGCCAGCAGCCTCCGGGACAGGGAAATCCCCGGGGAGCTGTTTTTT.

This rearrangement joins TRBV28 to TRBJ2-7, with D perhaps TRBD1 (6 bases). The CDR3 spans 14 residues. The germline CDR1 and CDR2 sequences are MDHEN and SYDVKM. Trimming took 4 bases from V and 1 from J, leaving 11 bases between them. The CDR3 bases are TGTGCCAGCAGTTCCGAAACAGGGTCCTACGAGCAGTACGTC. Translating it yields CASSSETGSYEQYV.

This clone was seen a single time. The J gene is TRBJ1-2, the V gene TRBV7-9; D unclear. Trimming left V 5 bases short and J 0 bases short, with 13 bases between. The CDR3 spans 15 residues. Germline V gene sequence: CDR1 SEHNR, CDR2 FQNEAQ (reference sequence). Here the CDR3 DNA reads TGTGCCAGCAGCCAGCTTTCGCAGGCTAACTATGGCTACACCTTC. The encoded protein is CASSQLSQANYGYTF.

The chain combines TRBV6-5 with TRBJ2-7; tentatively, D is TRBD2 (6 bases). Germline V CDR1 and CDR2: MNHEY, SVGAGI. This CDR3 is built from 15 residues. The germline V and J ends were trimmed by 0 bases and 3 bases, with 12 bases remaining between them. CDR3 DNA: TGTGCCAGCAGTTACTCGACGGCGGGGTTCTACGAGCAGTACGTC. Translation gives CASSYSTAGFYEQYV.

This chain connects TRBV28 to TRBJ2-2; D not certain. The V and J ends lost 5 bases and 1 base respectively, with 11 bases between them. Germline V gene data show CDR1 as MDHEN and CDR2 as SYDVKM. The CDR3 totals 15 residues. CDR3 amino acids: CASSPPPGNTGELFF. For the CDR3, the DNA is TGTGCCAGCAGTCCCCCCCCAGGGAACACCGGGGAGCTGTTTTTT.

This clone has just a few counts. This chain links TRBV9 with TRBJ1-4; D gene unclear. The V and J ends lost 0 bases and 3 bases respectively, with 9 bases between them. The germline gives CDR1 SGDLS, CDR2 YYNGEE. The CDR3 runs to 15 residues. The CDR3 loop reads CASSVAPLANEKLFF. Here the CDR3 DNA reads TGTGCCAGCAGCGTAGCGCCGCTAGCTAATGAAAAACTGTTTTTT. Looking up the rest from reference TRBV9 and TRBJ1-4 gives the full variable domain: DSGVTQTPKHLITATGQRVTLRCSPRSGDLSVYWYQQSLDQGLQFLIQYYNGEERAKGNILERFSAQQFPDLHSELNLSSLELGDSALYFCASSVAPLANEKLFFGSGTQLSVL.

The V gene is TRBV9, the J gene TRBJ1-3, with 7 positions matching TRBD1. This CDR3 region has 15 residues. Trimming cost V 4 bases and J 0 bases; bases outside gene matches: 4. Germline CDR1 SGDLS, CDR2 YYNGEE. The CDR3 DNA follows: TGTGCCAGCAGCACACAGGGGTTCTCTGGAAACACCATATATTTT. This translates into CASSTQGFSGNTIYF.

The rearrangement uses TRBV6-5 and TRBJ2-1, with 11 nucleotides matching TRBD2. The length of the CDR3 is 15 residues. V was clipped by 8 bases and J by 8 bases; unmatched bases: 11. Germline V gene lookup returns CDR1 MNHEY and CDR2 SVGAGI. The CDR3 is CASRVAGGQYYEQFF. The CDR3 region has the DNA TGTGCCAGCCGGGTAGCGGGGGGGCAATATTATGAGCAGTTCTTC.

CDR3 residues: CASSREAGGILNEQYV. Here the CDR3 DNA reads TGTGCCAGCAGCCGAGAGGCGGGGGGGATTCTTAACGAGCAGTACGTC. The rearrangement uses TRBV5-8 and TRBJ2-7; 9 nucleotides match TRBD2. This CDR3 is 16 amino acids long. The V gene's germline CDR1 is SGHTS and CDR2 YDEGEE. The V segment lost 4 bases and the J segment 5 bases; nucleotides outside the gene matches: 13.

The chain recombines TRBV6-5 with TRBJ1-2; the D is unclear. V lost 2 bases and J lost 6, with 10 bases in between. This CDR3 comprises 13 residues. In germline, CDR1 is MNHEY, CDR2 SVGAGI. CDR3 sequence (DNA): TGTGCCAGCAGTTACAAGGGAGGGAATGGCTACACCTTC. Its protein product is CASSYKGGNGYTF.

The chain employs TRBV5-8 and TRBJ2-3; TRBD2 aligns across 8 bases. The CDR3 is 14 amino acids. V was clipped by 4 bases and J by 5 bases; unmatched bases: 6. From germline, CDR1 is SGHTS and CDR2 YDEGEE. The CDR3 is CASSPRAGGDTQYF. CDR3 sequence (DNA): TGTGCCAGCAGCCCCCGGGCGGGGGGAGATACGCAGTATTTT.

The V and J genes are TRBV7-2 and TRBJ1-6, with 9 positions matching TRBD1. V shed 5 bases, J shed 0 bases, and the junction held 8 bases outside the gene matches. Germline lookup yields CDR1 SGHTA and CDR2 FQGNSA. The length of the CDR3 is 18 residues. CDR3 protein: CASSPHGTGSSYNSPLHF. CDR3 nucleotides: TGTGCCAGCAGCCCGCACGGGACAGGGAGCTCCTATAATTCACCCCTCCACTTT.

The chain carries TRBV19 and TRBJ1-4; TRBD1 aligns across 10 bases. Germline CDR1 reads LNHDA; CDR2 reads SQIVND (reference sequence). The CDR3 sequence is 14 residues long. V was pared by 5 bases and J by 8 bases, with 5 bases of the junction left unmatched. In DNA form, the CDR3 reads TGTGCCAGTAGTTCTGGGACAGGGGACGAAAAACTGTTTTTT. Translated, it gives CASSSGTGDEKLFF.

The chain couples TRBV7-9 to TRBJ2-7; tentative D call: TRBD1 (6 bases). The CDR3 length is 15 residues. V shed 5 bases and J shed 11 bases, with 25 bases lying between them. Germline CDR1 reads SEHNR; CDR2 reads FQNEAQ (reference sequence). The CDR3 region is CASSVLNPGGPLEYV. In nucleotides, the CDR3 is TGTGCCAGCAGCGTTCTTAACCCTGGGGGCCCCCTCGAGTACGTC.

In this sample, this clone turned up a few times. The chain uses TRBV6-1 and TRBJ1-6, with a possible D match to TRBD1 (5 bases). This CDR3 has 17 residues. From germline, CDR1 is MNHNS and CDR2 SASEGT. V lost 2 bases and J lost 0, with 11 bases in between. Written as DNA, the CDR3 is TGTGCCAGCAGTGAATTCGGGGGGAGCTCCTATAATTCACCCCTCCACTTT. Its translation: CASSEFGGSSYNSPLHF.

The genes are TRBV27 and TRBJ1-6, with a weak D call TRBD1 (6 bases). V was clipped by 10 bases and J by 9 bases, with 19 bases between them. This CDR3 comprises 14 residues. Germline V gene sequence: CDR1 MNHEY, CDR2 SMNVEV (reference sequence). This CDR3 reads CAICGGIWISPLHF. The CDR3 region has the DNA TGTGCCATCTGCGGGGGCATTTGGATTTCACCCCTCCACTTT.

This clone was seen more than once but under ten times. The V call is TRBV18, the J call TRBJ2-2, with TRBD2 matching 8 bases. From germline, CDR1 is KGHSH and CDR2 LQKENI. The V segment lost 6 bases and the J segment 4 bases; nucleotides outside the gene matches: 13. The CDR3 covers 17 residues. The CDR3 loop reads CASSPLGRGGSTGELFF. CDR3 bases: TGTGCCAGCTCGCCCCTCGGGCGCGGGGGGAGCACCGGGGAGCTGTTTTTT.

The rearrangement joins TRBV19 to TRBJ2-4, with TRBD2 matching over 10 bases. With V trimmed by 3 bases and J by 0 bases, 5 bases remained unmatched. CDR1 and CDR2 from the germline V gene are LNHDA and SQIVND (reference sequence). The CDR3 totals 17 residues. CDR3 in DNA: TGTGCCAGTAGTATCTCTAGCGGGGGAAGAGCCAAAAACATTCAGTACTTC. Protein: CASSISSGGRAKNIQYF.

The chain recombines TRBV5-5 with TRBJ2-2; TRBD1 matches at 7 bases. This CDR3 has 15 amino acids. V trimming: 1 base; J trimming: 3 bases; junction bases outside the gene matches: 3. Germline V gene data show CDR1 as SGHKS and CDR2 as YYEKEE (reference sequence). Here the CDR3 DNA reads TGTGCCAGCAGCTTGCGGGACAGAGACACCGGGGAGCTGTTTTTT. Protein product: CASSLRDRDTGELFF.

In DNA form, the CDR3 reads TGTGCCTGGAATCAGGGTAATAATCAGCCCCAGCATTTT. Amino acids: CAWNQGNNQPQHF. This chain joins TRBV30 and TRBJ1-5; a weak D match, TRBD1 (5 bases). V lost 4 bases to trimming and J lost 4 bases, with 11 bases between them. The length of the CDR3 is 13 residues. Germline V gene sequence: CDR1 GTSNPN, CDR2 SVGIG (reference sequence).

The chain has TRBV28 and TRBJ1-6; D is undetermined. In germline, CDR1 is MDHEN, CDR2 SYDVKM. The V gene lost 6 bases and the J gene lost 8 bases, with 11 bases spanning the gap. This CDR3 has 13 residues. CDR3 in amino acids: CASSLDRYSPLHF. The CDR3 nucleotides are TGTGCCAGCAGCCTAGACCGATATTCACCCCTCCACTTT.

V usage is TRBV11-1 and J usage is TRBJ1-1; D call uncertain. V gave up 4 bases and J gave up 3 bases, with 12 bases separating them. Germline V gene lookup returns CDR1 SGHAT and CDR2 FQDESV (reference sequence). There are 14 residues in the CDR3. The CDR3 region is CASSSVSYDTEAFF. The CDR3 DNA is TGTGCCAGCAGCTCAGTCTCATATGACACTGAAGCTTTCTTT.

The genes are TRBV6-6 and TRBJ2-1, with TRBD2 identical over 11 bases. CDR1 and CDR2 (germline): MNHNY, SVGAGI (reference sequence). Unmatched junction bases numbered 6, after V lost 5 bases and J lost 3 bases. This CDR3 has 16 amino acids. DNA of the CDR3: TGTGCCAGCAGTCCGCTAGCGGGGGGCCTCTACAATGAGCAGTTCTTC. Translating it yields CASSPLAGGLYNEQFF.

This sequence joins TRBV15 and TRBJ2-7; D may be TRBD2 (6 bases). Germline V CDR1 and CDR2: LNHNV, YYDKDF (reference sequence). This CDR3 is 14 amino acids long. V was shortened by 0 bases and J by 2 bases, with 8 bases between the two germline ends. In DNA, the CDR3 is TGTGCCACCAGCAGAGAGGGACTCACCTACGAGCAGTACTTC. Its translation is CATSREGLTYEQYF.

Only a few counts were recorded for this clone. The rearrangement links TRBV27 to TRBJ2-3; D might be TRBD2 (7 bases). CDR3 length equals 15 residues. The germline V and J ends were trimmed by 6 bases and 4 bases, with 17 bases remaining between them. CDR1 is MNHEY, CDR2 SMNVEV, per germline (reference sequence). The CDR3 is CASRWLAGAADTQYF. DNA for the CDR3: TGTGCCAGCAGATGGCTTGCGGGGGCTGCAGATACGCAGTATTTT.